What follows are 24 T cell receptor beta chains derived from one specimen sequenced in a study of blood T cell repertoires in COVID-19. The table came from immunoSEQ multiplex PCR; TCRdb's copy has only in-frame clones and leaves some out. This table has approximately 21,000 clones, approximately 83% appearing once. The sequenced sample consisted of peripheral blood. These receptors all come from a human donor in a cohort sampled during active COVID-19.

This chain uses TRBV4-1 with TRBJ2-3; perhaps TRBD1 as D (6 bases). Trimming took off 1 base at V and 6 bases at J, with 23 bases between the two ends. Germline V CDR1 and CDR2: MGHRA, YSYEKL. CDR3 length equals 18 residues. CDR3 sequence: CASSQVGTLGQRFDTQYF. The CDR3, as DNA: TGCGCCAGCAGCCAAGTCGGGACCCTCGGACAGCGATTTGATACGCAGTATTTT.

The chain is built from TRBV9 and TRBJ1-1; D ambiguous. The V gene lost 3 bases and the J gene lost 1 base, with 4 bases spanning the gap. CDR3 length equals 12 residues. Germline assignment: CDR1 SGDLS and CDR2 YYNGEE. The CDR3 loop reads CASSAKNTEAFF. In nucleotides, the CDR3 is TGTGCCAGCAGCGCTAAGAACACTGAAGCTTTCTTT.

By frequency in the sample, this clone is medium-sized. The J gene is TRBJ1-5, the V gene TRBV7-9, with 10 bases aligning to TRBD1. The CDR3 sequence is 15 residues long. V shed 3 bases and J 6 bases; nucleotides not matched to a gene: 5. CDR1 is SEHNR, CDR2 FQNEAQ, per germline (reference sequence). The CDR3 region is CASSFGQGGSQPQHF. The CDR3 DNA is TGTGCCAGCAGCTTCGGACAGGGGGGTAGTCAGCCCCAGCATTTT. Based on the CDR3 plus reference TRBV7-9 and TRBJ1-5, the full variable domain is DTGVSQNPRHKITKRGQNVTFRCDPISEHNRLYWYRQTLGQGPEFLTYFQNEAQLEKSRLLSDRFSAERPKGSFSTLEIQRTEQGDSAMYLCASSFGQGGSQPQHFGDGTRLSIL.

This clone was detected only once. The chain recombines TRBV2 with TRBJ2-6; D possibly corresponds to TRBD2 (5 bases). CDR1 is SNHLY and CDR2 is FYNNEI in the germline V gene. V was cut by 5 bases and J by 4 bases, with 12 bases left in between. This CDR3 region has 15 residues. The CDR3 spells CASSRLQRGANVLTF. In DNA, the CDR3 is TGTGCCAGCAGTCGGTTGCAGCGGGGGGCCAACGTCCTGACTTTC.

The chain uses TRBV10-3 and TRBJ2-3, with D perhaps TRBD1 (6 bases). This CDR3 spans 18 amino acids. Trimming left V 4 bases short and J 2 bases short, with 22 bases between. The germline V gene encodes CDR1 ENHRY and CDR2 SYGVKD. CDR3 sequence reads: CAISGGRGRWSDTDTQYF. The CDR3 bases are TGTGCCATCAGTGGGGGGCGCGGAAGGTGGAGTGACACAGATACGCAGTATTTT.

The chain has TRBV28 and TRBJ2-1, with a tentative D call TRBD1 (5 bases). V was shortened by 4 bases and J by 1 base, with 14 bases between the two germline ends. There are 16 residues in the CDR3. Per the germline V gene, CDR1 is MDHEN and CDR2 is SYDVKM. Here the CDR3 reads CASSSLTDSSYNEQFF. Here the CDR3 DNA reads TGTGCCAGCAGTTCCCTGACAGACTCTTCCTACAATGAGCAGTTCTTC.

Within the sample, this clone is medium-sized (0.01 to 0.1%). The chain has TRBV29-1 and TRBJ1-1; D call uncertain. CDR3 length equals 12 residues. CDR1 and CDR2 from the germline V gene are SQVTM and ANQGSEA. Trimming cost V 8 bases and J 4 bases, with 14 bases left between them. This CDR3 is CSSGGDSTEAFF. The CDR3 DNA is TGCAGCTCTGGAGGAGATAGCACTGAAGCTTTCTTT. Based on the CDR3 plus reference TRBV29-1 and TRBJ1-1, the full variable domain is SAVISQKPSRDICQRGTSLTIQCQVDSQVTMMFWYRQQPGQSLTLIATANQGSEATYESGFVIDKFPISRPNLTFSTLTVSNMSPEDSSIYLCSSGGDSTEAFFGQGTRLTVV.

This chain joins TRBV27 and TRBJ2-5; TRBD1 matches 9 bases. Germline V gives CDR1 MNHEY, CDR2 SMNVEV (reference sequence). Trimming cost V 5 bases and J 6 bases; bases outside gene matches: 13. This CDR3 comprises 16 residues. The CDR3 sequence: CASSLHPGQGVKTQYF. The CDR3 coding sequence is TGTGCCAGCAGTCTACACCCGGGACAGGGAGTGAAGACCCAGTACTTC.

The CDR3 sequence is CAISGEDRGQQPQHF. For the CDR3, the DNA is TGTGCCATCAGTGGTGAGGACAGGGGGCAGCAGCCCCAGCATTTT. V gene TRBV10-3 combines with J gene TRBJ1-5; 11 bases fit TRBD1. The CDR3 has 15 amino acids. CDR1 and CDR2 from the germline V gene are ENHRY and SYGVKD. V shed 4 bases, J shed 7 bases, and the junction held 6 bases outside the gene matches.

This clone has just one count. The chain carries TRBV11-2 and TRBJ2-1, with TRBD2 identical over 8 bases. Germline lookup yields CDR1 SGHAT and CDR2 FQNNGV. J was trimmed by 3 bases and V by 5 bases; bases with no gene match: 6. The CDR3 length is 15 residues. The CDR3 region is CASSKGRGVYNEQFF. Here the CDR3 DNA reads TGTGCCAGCAGCAAGGGGCGGGGGGTCTACAATGAGCAGTTCTTC.

This chain connects TRBV10-3 to TRBJ1-6, with a possible D match to TRBD1 (6 bases). Germline V gene lookup returns CDR1 ENHRY and CDR2 SYGVKD. The CDR3 is made up of 19 amino acids. Trimming pared 1 base from V and 3 bases from J, leaving 19 bases between. CDR3 sequence: CAISELDSGRLGYNSPLHF. DNA for the CDR3: TGTGCCATCAGTGAGTTGGACAGCGGTCGCTTGGGCTATAATTCACCCCTCCACTTT.

The chain combines TRBV2 with TRBJ1-5; D ambiguous. The V gene's germline CDR1 is SNHLY and CDR2 FYNNEI. Trimming pared 7 bases from V and 9 bases from J, leaving 13 bases between. The length of the CDR3 is 12 residues. CDR3 protein: CASNPPRGPQHF. The CDR3 region has the DNA TGTGCCAGCAACCCTCCTCGGGGGCCCCAGCATTTT.

V usage is TRBV28 and J usage is TRBJ1-2; D is unclear. The CDR3 loop spans 15 amino acids. The V gene lost 6 bases and the J gene lost 4 bases, with 18 bases spanning the gap. The germline gives CDR1 MDHEN, CDR2 SYDVKM. As DNA, the CDR3 is TGTGCCAGCAGGGGAGGTGGGGTGCCCCTCTATGGCTACACCTTC. Translated, it gives CASRGGGVPLYGYTF.

The chain links TRBV28 to TRBJ2-7; D may be TRBD2 (6 bases). Per germline, CDR1 MDHEN and CDR2 SYDVKM. V lost 2 bases and J lost 0, with 11 bases in between. This CDR3 has 15 amino acids. CDR3 nucleotides: TGTGCCAGCAGTTTAGGAGGGACCCCCTCCTACGAGCAGTACTTC. Protein sequence: CASSLGGTPSYEQYF.

V usage is TRBV6-4 and J usage is TRBJ1-2, with D hard to call. With 6 bases removed from V and 1 base from J, the gap between germline ends came to 12 bases. CDR1 is MRHNA and CDR2 is SNTAGT in the germline V gene. The CDR3 runs 14 residues. As DNA, the CDR3 is TGTGCCAGCAGGCCCGGTCCCCTTAACTATGGCTACACCTTC. The encoded protein is CASRPGPLNYGYTF.

The chain couples TRBV6-6 to TRBJ1-2; D gene uncertain. Trimming took 2 bases from V and 8 from J, leaving 9 bases between them. The CDR3 covers 12 residues. In germline, CDR1 is MNHNY, CDR2 SVGAGI (reference sequence). CDR3 region: CASSYREKGYTF. The CDR3, as DNA: TGTGCCAGCAGTTACAGGGAGAAGGGCTACACCTTC.

The rearrangement joins TRBV9 to TRBJ1-5, with TRBD1 matching over 10 bases. Germline trimming cut 3 bases from V and 4 bases from J; bases unmatched to any gene: 4. CDR1 is SGDLS, CDR2 YYNGEE, per germline. The CDR3 consists of 15 residues. CDR3 in DNA: TGTGCCAGCAGCGGAGGACAGGGGGTTAATCAGCCCCAGCATTTT. Translating it yields CASSGGQGVNQPQHF.

The CDR3 is CASNLAGNEQFF. The CDR3 coding sequence is TGTGCCAGCAATCTAGCGGGGAATGAGCAGTTCTTC. The chain has TRBV25-1 and TRBJ2-1; 9 nucleotides match TRBD2. J was trimmed by 7 bases and V by 7 bases; bases with no gene match: 2. The CDR3 runs to 12 residues. Per the germline V gene, CDR1 is MGHDK and CDR2 is SYGVNS.

The chain links TRBV13 to TRBJ2-3; 8 nucleotides match TRBD1. The CDR3 length is 15 residues. J was trimmed by 4 bases and V by 7 bases; bases with no gene match: 10. Germline CDR1 reads PRHDT; CDR2 reads FYEKMQ (reference sequence). The CDR3: CASTRQGIGADTQYF. The DNA of the CDR3 is TGTGCCAGCACCAGACAGGGGATCGGCGCAGATACGCAGTATTTT.

V usage is TRBV7-9 and J usage is TRBJ2-1, with TRBD1 as a possible D gene (5 bases). Germline V gives CDR1 SEHNR, CDR2 FQNEAQ (reference sequence). The CDR3 extends over 11 amino acids. The germline V and J ends were trimmed by 2 bases and 13 bases, with 9 bases remaining between them. In DNA form, the CDR3 reads TGTGCCAGCAGCTTAAAGGGGTACCAGTTCTTC. Protein product: CASSLKGYQFF.

V usage is TRBV19 and J usage is TRBJ1-2, with D unclear. The V gene lost 1 base and the J gene lost 0 bases, with 12 bases spanning the gap. This CDR3 has 16 amino acids. The V gene's germline CDR1 is LNHDA and CDR2 SQIVND (reference sequence). The CDR3 loop reads CASSIAGRQANYGYTF. Written as DNA, the CDR3 is TGTGCCAGTAGTATAGCAGGCCGACAAGCTAACTATGGCTACACCTTC.

The V gene is TRBV3-1 (or the pseudogene TRBV3-2), the J gene TRBJ1-3; no clear D. CDR1 is LGHDT, CDR2 YNNKEL, per germline (reference sequence). The CDR3 is 16 residues long. V was pared by 0 bases and J by 2 bases, with 11 bases between. This CDR3 reads CASSQEYRVAGNTIYF. In DNA form, the CDR3 reads TGTGCCAGCAGCCAAGAGTACCGGGTAGCTGGAAACACCATATATTTT.

The chain uses TRBV6-5 and TRBJ2-1, with 7 bases aligning to TRBD2. This CDR3 is 14 amino acids long. Germline assignment: CDR1 MNHEY and CDR2 SVGAGI. Trimming took 6 bases from V and 6 from J; bases not matched to a gene: 8. The CDR3 nucleotides read TGTGCCAGCAGCCTGGGGGGGGATAGCAATGAGCAGTTCTTC. Translation: CASSLGGDSNEQFF.

J is TRBJ1-1 and V is TRBV7-9, with D uncertain. Trimming stripped 5 bases from V and 4 bases from J, with 14 bases between. This CDR3 comprises 14 residues. Germline loops: CDR1 SEHNR, CDR2 FQNEAQ (reference sequence). CDR3 sequence (DNA): TGTGCCAGCAGCCCCGAGCGGGCGGGCACTGAAGCTTTCTTT. It encodes CASSPERAGTEAFF.